What follows is one TCR beta chain and its context. Antigen unknown. This sample was included in a study of shared clonotypes between healthy human individuals. The method was immunoSEQ multiplex PCR; TCRdb's version includes in-frame clones alone and lacks a portion of them. Of more than 2 million clones detected, nearly 97% appear once; the ten largest clones hold more than 0.1%. The study's findings and limits: Only blood was sampled, and tissue TCR repertoires likely differ from blood ones.

The ends were cut back, 2 bases at V and 3 bases at J, with 11 bases in the middle. The CDR3 sequence is 14 residues long. Germline values: CDR1 MNHNY, CDR2 SVGAGI (reference sequence). The V and J genes are TRBV6-6 and TRBJ2-7; either TRBD1 or TRBD2 may supply D (5 bases each). The sequence came from a man younger than 35 in good health. The sample was naive CD4+ T cells sorted from blood. Subset noted: CD45RA+ positively selected. Here the CDR3 DNA reads TGTGCCAGCAGTTACGGGGACGGACGCTACGAGCAGTACTTC. Protein product: CASSYGDGRYEQYF.